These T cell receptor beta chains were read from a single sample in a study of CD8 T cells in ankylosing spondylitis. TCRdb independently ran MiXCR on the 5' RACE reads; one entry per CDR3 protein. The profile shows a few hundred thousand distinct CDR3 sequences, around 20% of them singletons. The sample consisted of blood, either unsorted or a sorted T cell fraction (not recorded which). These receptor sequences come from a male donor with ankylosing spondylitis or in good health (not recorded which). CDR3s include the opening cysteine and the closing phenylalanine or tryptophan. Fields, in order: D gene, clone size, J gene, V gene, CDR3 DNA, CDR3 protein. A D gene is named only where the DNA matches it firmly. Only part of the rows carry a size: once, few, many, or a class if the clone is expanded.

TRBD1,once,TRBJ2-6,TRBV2,TGTACCAGCAGTCACAGGACAGGACCTTACTCTGGGGCCAACGTCCTGACTTTC,CTSSHRTGPYSGANVLTF
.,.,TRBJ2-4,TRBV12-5,TGTGCTAGTGGTTTGGTAGAGGACAGACTAATAGCCAAAAACATTCAGTACTTC,CASGLVEDRLIAKNIQYF
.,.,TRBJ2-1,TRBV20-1,TGCAGTGCTAGAGATAAGTGGCAAACCACGGGCCCGCAGTTCTTC,CSARDKWQTTGPQFF
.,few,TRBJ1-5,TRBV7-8,TGTGCCAGCAGCTTAAACTCAATAGACAATCAGCCCCAGCATTTT,CASSLNSIDNQPQHF
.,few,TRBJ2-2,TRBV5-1,TGCGCCAGCAGCTTTCCGGTGAACACCGGGGAGCTGTTTTTT,CASSFPVNTGELFF
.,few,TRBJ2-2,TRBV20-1,TGCAGTGCTAGAGTTGTCAGCAACACCGGGGAGCTGTTTTTT,CSARVVSNTGELFF
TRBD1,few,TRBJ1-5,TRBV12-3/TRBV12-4,TGTGCCAGCAGTTTCATGGGACAGAATCAGCCCCAGCATTTT,CASSFMGQNQPQHF
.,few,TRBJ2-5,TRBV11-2,TGTGCCAGCAGCTTCCAGAGCTACCAAGAGACCCAGTACTTC,CASSFQSYQETQYF
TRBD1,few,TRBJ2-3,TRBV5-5,TGTGCCAGCAGCTCAGACCTGGGACAGGTGGGAGATACGCAGTATTTT,CASSSDLGQVGDTQYF
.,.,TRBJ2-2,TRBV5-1,TGCGCCAGCAGCTTGGCCGGTGTAGGGGCCCGACGTCTCGGGGAGCTGTTTTTT,CASSLAGVGARRLGELFF
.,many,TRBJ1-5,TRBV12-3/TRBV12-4,TGTGCCAGCAGTCGCATTGATCAGCCCCAGCATTTT,CASSRIDQPQHF
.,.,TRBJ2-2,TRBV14,TGTGCCAGCAGCCAGACCGACGGTACTTCAAAGCTGTTTTTT,CASSQTDGTSKLFF
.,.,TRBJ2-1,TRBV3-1,TGTGCCAGCAGCACCACAAGCTCCTACAATGCGCAGTTCTTC,CASSTTSSYNAQFF
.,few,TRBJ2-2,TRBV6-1,TGTGCCAGCAGTGAAGTACTAGCTGGCGGGGAGCTGTTTTTT,CASSEVLAGGELFF
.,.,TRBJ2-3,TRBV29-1,TGCAGCGTTGCCGTCGATACGCAGTATTTT,CSVAVDTQYF
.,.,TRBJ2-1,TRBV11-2,TGTGCCAGCAGCGCCCCGTTGCAGGGACACTACAATGAGCAGTTCTTC,CASSAPLQGHYNEQFF
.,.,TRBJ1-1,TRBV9,TGTGCCAGCAGCCCACACACTGAAGCTTTCTTT,CASSPHTEAFF
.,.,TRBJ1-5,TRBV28,TGTGCCAGCAATGAGCGTGATAGCAATCAGCCCCAGCATTTT,CASNERDSNQPQHF
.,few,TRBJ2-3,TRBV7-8,TGTGCCAGCAGCTTAGGGGAGAGAGCGGGTAGCACAGATACGCAGTATTTT,CASSLGERAGSTDTQYF
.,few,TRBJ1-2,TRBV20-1,TGCAGCCACGCCCGGACTAACTATGGCTACACCTTC,CSHARTNYGYTF
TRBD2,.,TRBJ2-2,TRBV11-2,TGTGCCAGCAGCTTAGGGACTAGCGGGGTATTGGCCTCCGGGGAGCTGTTTTTT,CASSLGTSGVLASGELFF
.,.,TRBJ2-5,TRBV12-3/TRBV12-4,TGTGCCAGCACCACGGACAGCTTAAGCCAAGAGACCCAGTACTTC,CASTTDSLSQETQYF
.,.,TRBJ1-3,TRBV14,TGTGCCAGCAGCGGGGGACGGAACTCTGGAAACACCATATATTTT,CASSGGRNSGNTIYF
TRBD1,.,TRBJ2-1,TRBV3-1,TGTGCCAGCTCCCAGGGGACAGGGGGCATTAATGAGCAGTTCTTC,CASSQGTGGINEQFF
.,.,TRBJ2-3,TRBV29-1,TGCAGCGTTGACCAGTCCGGGGATACGCAGTATTTT,CSVDQSGDTQYF
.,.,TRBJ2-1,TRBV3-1,TGTGCCAGCAGCCAAGGCAAACCCCTTAATGAGCAGTTCTTC,CASSQGKPLNEQFF